The present entry profiles one T cell receptor (beta chain) with its context. This record comes from a study of blood T cell repertoires in COVID-19. Study background: Collection of acute and convalescent COVID-19 samples took place in the United States, Italy and Spain. T cells, B-cell-depleted T cells, or PBMCs provided the cDNA or gDNA that served as material.

In the authors' methods: The assay estimated nucleated cells by amplifying reference gene primers. Assay: immunoSEQ multiplex PCR; the TCRdb copy retains only in-frame clones and omits some. For V, J and clone size, that table is used; D and trimming come from the DNA. The sample carries about 270,000 clones, 86% recorded once. CDR3 size: 15 residues. Germline V gives CDR1 SGDLS, CDR2 YYNGEE. The V segment lost 4 bases and the J segment 7 bases; nucleotides outside the gene matches: 13. The rearrangement uses TRBV9 and TRBJ2-7, with 8 bases identical to TRBD2. The specimen sequenced was peripheral blood. This sequence was found in a man in his forties who had recovered from COVID-19. CDR3: CASSPRLASPVEQYF. The CDR3 nucleotides read TGTGCCAGCAGCCCCCGACTAGCGTCTCCGGTTGAGCAGTACTTC.